This TCR beta chain was recovered during a study of regulatory T cells in long-lasting Graves disease. Regarding time point: newly diagnosed GD, antithyroid drugs for less than 3 months. PBMC RNA was the source of the TCR library. This clonotype was detected many times. The junction departs from germline at one end; a sequencing error may be responsible. Library construction for TCR beta used iRepertoire HTBI primers and Arm-PCR of CDR3 regions. A single record per CDR3 protein comes from TCRdb applying MiXCR to the multiplex PCR reads. This sample has some 400,000 distinct CDR3 sequences, with 14% to 15% found just once. Germline V gene data show CDR1 as SGHKS and CDR2 as YYEKEE (reference sequence). The CDR3 consists of 13 residues. The data also belong to a second study, concerning T cells in Graves' hyperthyroidism and ophthalmopathy.

This specimen consisted of peripheral blood mononuclear cells (PBMCs), obtained at new diagnosis, from a patient treated with antithyroid drugs. This receptor was obtained from a woman in her twenties or thirties with Graves disease. This sequence joins TRBV5-5 and TRBJ2-3; the D call may be TRBD1 or TRBD2 (5 bases each). The CDR3 bases are TGTGCCAGCAGTTTGGGGCCACTGAGGGGGCAGTATTTT. Amino acid sequence: CASSLGPLRGQYF.